This entry concerns a single TCR beta chain. Primers for the PCR totalled 60 Vbeta and 13 Jbeta. Produced via immunoSEQ multiplex PCR; TCRdb's table is partial and in-frame only. The sample carries 85,000 to 100,000 clones, about four fifths recorded once. This sample was taken from a study of cytomegalovirus exposure and HLA in healthy donors. Trimming pared 0 bases from V and 5 bases from J, leaving 11 bases between. Germline CDR1 SGHRS, CDR2 YFSETQ. The CDR3 runs 14 residues. The V gene is TRBV5-1, the J gene TRBJ1-1; D ambiguous. The TCR comes from a female donor in good health and CMV-seropositive. Sequencing was done on a sample of PBMCs. CDR3 nucleotides: TGCGCCAGCAGCTTGGAAACGGGGAGGACTGAAGCTTTCTTT. This codes for CASSLETGRTEAFF.